The 21 T cell receptor beta chains given below trace back to one sample, sequenced in a study of low-dose radiotherapy and immunotherapy resistance in tumors. Specified time point: before trial treatment. Alpha- and beta-chain coverage of first-strand cDNA came from TRAV- and TRBV-specific primers. The authors amplified TCRs for about 20 PCR cycles with a constant-region primer and a V-primer adapter. TCRdb independently ran MiXCR on the reads; one entry per CDR3 protein. Of 64,000 or so distinct CDR3 sequences in the sample, about 25% were seen once. The sequencing used PBMCs, collected before treatment. Receptor source: a male donor with rectosigmoid adenocarcinoma.

This clonotype was counted ten times or more. The chain links TRBV5-1 to TRBJ2-7; D might be TRBD1 or TRBD2, each matching 5 bases. With 3 bases removed from V and 7 bases from J, the gap between germline ends came to 20 bases. The CDR3 loop spans 15 amino acids. CDR1 and CDR2 (germline): SGHRS, YFSETQ. CDR3 protein: CASSWTPGLAWEQYF. The DNA for the CDR3 is TGCGCCAGCAGCTGGACACCAGGACTGGCGTGGGAGCAGTACTTC.

This clonotype was recorded at least ten times. The V and J genes are TRBV4-1 and TRBJ2-1; D unclear. The CDR3 extends over 16 amino acids. The germline CDR1 and CDR2 sequences are MGHRA and YSYEKL. Trimming cost V 0 bases and J 0 bases, with 9 bases left between them. Here the CDR3 reads CASSQDNLGSYNEQFF. The CDR3 DNA reads as TGCGCCAGCAGCCAAGACAATTTGGGCTCCTACAATGAGCAGTTCTTC.

V is TRBV3-1 and J is TRBJ2-3; D might be TRBD2 (7 bases). Germline assignment: CDR1 LGHDT and CDR2 YNNKEL (reference sequence). This CDR3 region has 17 residues. V dropped 3 bases and J dropped 4 bases, with 20 bases sitting between them. The CDR3 sequence: CASSQSYYRGAPDTQYF. The CDR3 DNA is TGTGCCAGCAGCCAGTCCTATTATCGGGGGGCCCCAGATACGCAGTATTTT.

This clonotype was counted ten times or more. This chain joins TRBV5-5 and TRBJ2-1, with D unclear. The length of the CDR3 is 14 residues. The V end lost 6 bases, the J end lost 0 bases, and 10 bases lay between the germline ends. CDR1 and CDR2 from the germline V gene are SGHKS and YYEKEE (reference sequence). The CDR3 sequence is CASIRASSYNEQFF. CDR3 DNA: TGTGCCAGCATCCGGGCGAGCTCCTACAATGAGCAGTTCTTC.

The chain carries TRBV27 and TRBJ2-7; no reliable D call. The CDR3 extends over 12 amino acids. Germline CDR1 reads MNHEY; CDR2 reads SMNVEV (reference sequence). The V end lost 6 bases, the J end lost 4 bases, and 10 bases lay between the germline ends. This CDR3 is CASRAGPYEQYF. DNA for the CDR3: TGTGCCAGCAGAGCCGGACCTTACGAGCAGTACTTC.

This clonotype was recorded at least ten times. The chain has TRBV11-2 and TRBJ1-5; D unclear. CDR3 length: 14 amino acids. V lost 5 bases, J lost 3 bases, and 11 bases lay in between. CDR1 is SGHAT, CDR2 FQNNGV, per germline. The CDR3 DNA reads TGTGCCAGCAGCGCAGCTTTTATCAATCAGCCCCAGCATTTT. Protein sequence: CASSAAFINQPQHF.

As for this clonotype: Given a far larger clone just one base away, this is likely a sequencing read error. The V call is TRBV7-6, the J call TRBJ2-1, with D possibly TRBD2 on 5 matching bases. Germline V gives CDR1 SGHVS, CDR2 FNYEAQ. V lost 7 bases and J lost 11, with 21 bases in between. CDR3 length: 14 amino acids. CDR3 DNA sequence: TGTGCCAGCACCATCTGGCCGGAGCGGAGTAAGCAGTTCTTC. The encoded protein is CASTIWPERSKQFF.

Notes on this clonotype: A much larger clone lies a single base off, so this may be a read error. V gene TRBV13 combines with J gene TRBJ2-3; unclear D gene. The CDR3 has 12 amino acids. V lost 4 bases and J lost 4, with 6 bases in between. Germline V gene data show CDR1 as PRHDT and CDR2 as FYEKMQ (reference sequence). The DNA of the CDR3 is TGTGCCAGCAGCTCCCAGGCAGATACGCAGTATTTT. It encodes CASSSQADTQYF.

At least ten counts were recorded for this clonotype. The chain combines TRBV27 with TRBJ1-1, with no clear D. The CDR3 spans 14 residues. Germline lookup yields CDR1 MNHEY and CDR2 SMNVEV (reference sequence). V was shortened by 5 bases and J by 1 base, with 11 bases between the two germline ends. The CDR3 region is CASSQADGNTEAFF. In DNA, the CDR3 is TGTGCCAGCAGTCAAGCCGACGGGAACACTGAAGCTTTCTTT.

This clonotype showed up many times. The chain uses TRBV7-9 and TRBJ2-3, with D perhaps TRBD1 or TRBD2 (5 bases each). The CDR3 has 13 amino acids. CDR1 SEHNR and CDR2 FQNEAQ come from the germline V gene (reference sequence). V lost 5 bases and J lost 5, with 11 bases in between. The CDR3 loop is CASSLGPGDTQYF. The CDR3 DNA reads TGTGCCAGCAGCCTGGGACCGGGAGATACGCAGTATTTT.

The V call is TRBV12-5, the J call TRBJ2-3; 10 nucleotides match TRBD1. CDR1 is LGHNT, CDR2 FRNRAP, per germline. The CDR3 runs to 13 residues. V dropped 10 bases and J dropped 3; count of bases not matched to a gene: 4. The CDR3 protein is CATGQGGTDTQYF. The CDR3 nucleotides are TGTGCTACCGGACAGGGGGGGACAGATACGCAGTATTTT.

This clonotype was recorded many times. The V call is TRBV24-1, the J call TRBJ2-1; 10 bases fit TRBD2. Germline V lookup: CDR1 KGHDR, CDR2 SFDVKD. V trimming: 5 bases; J trimming: 9 bases; junction bases outside the gene matches: 6. The CDR3 sequence is 14 residues long. CDR3 DNA: TGTGCCACCAGTGCAGCGGGGGGGCGGGGTGAGCAGTTCTTC. As protein: CATSAAGGRGEQFF.

The chain carries TRBV5-8 and TRBJ2-2; D unresolved. Germline V CDR1 and CDR2: SGHTS, YDEGEE. The CDR3 is 15 amino acids. The V gene lost 3 bases and the J gene lost 1 base, with 10 bases spanning the gap. The CDR3 bases are TGTGCCAGCAGCTCAAACATGGGGAACACCGGGGAGCTGTTTTTT. It codes for CASSSNMGNTGELFF.

This clonotype is labeled medium-sized. The V call is TRBV19, the J call TRBJ1-2; a possible D gene is TRBD1 (6 bases). The CDR3 length is 14 residues. Germline V CDR1 and CDR2: LNHDA, SQIVND (reference sequence). V lost 7 bases, J lost 6 bases, and 18 bases lay in between. The CDR3, as DNA: TGTGCCAGTATTGGGCCAGGGGACCTCGATGGCTACACCTTC. Its protein is CASIGPGDLDGYTF.

This chain uses TRBV5-1 with TRBJ2-7; D not certain. V lost 4 bases and J 6 bases, leaving 20 bases between the germline ends. The germline CDR1 and CDR2 sequences are SGHRS and YFSETQ. CDR3 length equals 15 residues. CDR3: CASSPQMSPVGEQYF. The CDR3 nucleotides are TGCGCCAGCAGCCCCCAGATGTCTCCTGTGGGCGAGCAGTACTTC.

This clonotype showed up just once. A read error is the likely source, as a far larger clone sits one nucleotide away. The chain is built from TRBV5-1 and TRBJ2-5, with 8 nucleotides matching TRBD1. The junction had 16 bases not matched to a gene; V was cut back by 4 bases and J by 11 bases. CDR3 length: 15 amino acids. Germline V gene sequence: CDR1 SGHRS, CDR2 YFSETQ. CDR3 in amino acids: CASSPGQGPRNEQYF. In DNA, the CDR3 is TGCGCCAGCAGCCCAGGACAGGGTCCTCGCAATGAGCAGTACTTC.

This clonotype was found many times. In DNA, the CDR3 is TGCGCCAGCAGCCGCTCCATTGGGGGAGGAATTGGAAACACCATATATTTT. Residues: CASSRSIGGGIGNTIYF. This chain uses TRBV5-1 with TRBJ1-3; D is perhaps TRBD1 (5 bases). V was clipped by 4 bases and J by 3 bases, with 20 bases between them. Germline V CDR1 and CDR2: SGHRS, YFSETQ. There are 17 residues in the CDR3.

This clonotype was recorded many times. The rearrangement links TRBV11-2 to TRBJ1-2, with a tentative D call TRBD1 (5 bases). Trimming cost V 5 bases and J 5 bases, with 15 bases left between them. CDR1 is SGHAT, CDR2 FQNNGV, per germline. CDR3 size: 14 residues. This chain's CDR3 is CASSPGIGDYGYTF. The CDR3 region has the DNA TGTGCCAGCAGCCCGGGAATAGGGGATTATGGCTACACCTTC.

This clonotype has a count of ten or more. The J gene is TRBJ1-3, the V gene TRBV4-1; 8 bases agree with TRBD1. Looked up from germline, CDR1 is MGHRA and CDR2 is YSYEKL. The ends lost 3 bases at V and 2 bases at J; junction bases unmatched: 3. This CDR3 region has 15 residues. CDR3 residues: CASSHGQGTGNTIYF. As DNA, the CDR3 is TGCGCCAGCAGCCATGGACAGGGAACTGGAAACACCATATATTTT.

This clonotype came up once. A read error likely explains this, since a far larger clone differs by one base. V is TRBV5-1 and J is TRBJ2-5; 8 positions match TRBD2. Trimming at V came to 4 bases and at J to 11 bases, leaving 16 bases not matched to a gene. CDR1 is SGHRS, CDR2 YFSETQ, per germline. The CDR3 sequence is 15 residues long. The chain's CDR3 is CASSPRGLGFNEQYF. Here the CDR3 DNA reads TGCGCCAGCAGCCCGCGGGGACTAGGGTTTAATGAGCAGTACTTC.

This clonotype was counted many times. The gene calls are TRBV12-3 or TRBV12-4 and TRBJ2-5; tentative D call: TRBD1 (6 bases). V lost 4 bases and J lost 4, with 7 bases in between. The CDR3 has 12 amino acids. The CDR3 loop is CASSSRGETQYF. The DNA for the CDR3 is TGTGCCAGCAGTTCCAGGGGAGAGACCCAGTACTTC.